The clone carrying this T cell receptor (beta chain) has a handful of counts. These data come from a study of CD8+ T cells in alopecia areata. Collection of lesional scalp punch biopsies and peripheral blood was performed in alopecia areata patients. Sequencing templates came from extracted RNA that was reverse transcribed into cDNA. TCRdb keeps only in-frame clones here, not all; method: immunoSEQ multiplex PCR. The sample carries 98,000 or so clones, under 60% recorded once. Germline trimming cut 5 bases from V and 0 bases from J; bases unmatched to any gene: 7. Germline lookup yields CDR1 SGHRS and CDR2 YFSETQ. The length of the CDR3 is 15 residues.

The chain carries TRBV5-1 and TRBJ2-7, with TRBD1 matching 8 bases. Sequencing input: NKG2D-low CD8+ T cells sorted from blood. This TCR was sampled from a human donor with alopecia areata. CDR3 region: CASSLAGTGSYEQYF. The CDR3 nucleotides read TGCGCCAGCAGTCTGGCCGGGACAGGCTCCTACGAGCAGTACTTC.